The 30 T cell receptor beta chains presented below share a single source sample, sequenced in a study of blood T cells in healthy people across ages. Through a sample-barcoded 5' primer and a J-beta primer mix, a second PCR was run for about 6 to 11 cycles. One entry per CDR3 protein results from TCRdb running MiXCR on the 5' RACE reads. The sample has about 1.7 million distinct CDR3 sequences; about 30% are singletons. The sequenced sample was blood. These receptors were taken from a woman between 25 and 40 years old in good health.

This clonotype came up a few times. V and J are TRBV20-1 and TRBJ1-5, with a tentative D call TRBD1 (5 bases). V lost 0 bases and J lost 2, with 11 bases in between. Germline values: CDR1 DFQATT, CDR2 SNEGSKA (reference sequence). The CDR3 sequence is 15 residues long. The CDR3 spells CSARDGGTGNQPQHF. CDR3 sequence (DNA): TGCAGTGCTAGAGATGGGGGGACGGGCAATCAGCCCCAGCATTTT.

This clonotype was observed a handful of times. V usage is TRBV24-1 and J usage is TRBJ2-5; perhaps TRBD2 as D (6 bases). The germline gives CDR1 KGHDR, CDR2 SFDVKD. The CDR3 sequence is 15 residues long. V was shortened by 3 bases and J by 2 bases, with 12 bases between the two germline ends. The CDR3 bases are TGTGCCACCAGTGATCCGAGGGCGGGACAAGAGACCCAGTACTTC. This encodes CATSDPRAGQETQYF.

The rearrangement uses TRBV7-9 and TRBJ2-2; D is perhaps TRBD1 (7 bases). This CDR3 has 14 amino acids. From germline, CDR1 is SEHNR and CDR2 FQNEAQ (reference sequence). V gave up 6 bases and J gave up 6 bases, with 14 bases separating them. The CDR3 DNA reads TGTGCCAGCAGACAAGACAGGGACTCCGGGGAGCTGTTTTTT. Translated, it gives CASRQDRDSGELFF.

This clonotype was seen more than once but under ten times. This chain connects TRBV20-1 to TRBJ2-3; 8 bases fit TRBD2. The CDR3 length is 17 residues. The germline CDR1 and CDR2 sequences are DFQATT and SNEGSKA (reference sequence). V lost 7 bases and J lost 6; bases outside the gene matches: 21. The CDR3 here is CSVKFPLRGEPRDTQYF. Here the CDR3 DNA reads TGCAGTGTTAAGTTCCCCCTGCGGGGGGAACCACGGGATACGCAGTATTTT.

The J gene is TRBJ1-5, the V gene TRBV20-1, with D possibly matching TRBD1 (6 bases). The CDR3 is made up of 16 amino acids. Per germline, CDR1 DFQATT and CDR2 SNEGSKA (reference sequence). The V end lost 6 bases, the J end lost 2 bases, and 20 bases lay between the germline ends. The CDR3 coding sequence is TGCAGTGCGAATACTCGACGCAGGGGCCGCAATCAGCCCCAGCATTTT. Its translation is CSANTRRRGRNQPQHF.

This clonotype was observed a few times. This sequence joins TRBV20-1 and TRBJ2-7; 9 bases fit TRBD2. J lost 5 bases, V lost 1 base, and 9 bases had no gene match. Germline CDR1 DFQATT, CDR2 SNEGSKA (reference sequence). CDR3 length: 15 residues. CDR3 region: CSARATSGGFDEQYF. The CDR3 bases are TGCAGTGCTAGAGCGACTAGCGGAGGGTTCGACGAGCAGTACTTC.

This rearrangement joins TRBV9 to TRBJ2-1; D ambiguous. Per the germline V gene, CDR1 is SGDLS and CDR2 is YYNGEE. Trimming cost V 0 bases and J 7 bases, with 8 bases left between them. The CDR3 spans 13 residues. The CDR3 loop reads CASSVASRNEQFF. The CDR3, as DNA: TGTGCCAGCAGCGTAGCTTCGCGGAATGAGCAGTTCTTC.

The chain uses TRBV5-1 and TRBJ1-2, with 8 bases identical to TRBD1. Germline trimming cut 5 bases from V and 7 bases from J; bases unmatched to any gene: 4. Germline V CDR1 and CDR2: SGHRS, YFSETQ. The CDR3 is made up of 12 amino acids. The CDR3 coding sequence is TGCGCCAGCAGAGAACAGGGGGGTGGCTACACCTTC. This encodes CASREQGGGYTF.

This clonotype has ten or more counts. The CDR3 DNA reads as TGTGCCAGCAGCTTCGGCGGGTCCCCCTACGAGCAGTACTTC. As protein: CASSFGGSPYEQYF. The chain links TRBV12-3 or TRBV12-4 to TRBJ2-7; possibly TRBD2 for D (5 bases). Trimming removed 6 bases from V and 2 bases from J, with 14 bases in between. The CDR3 runs to 14 residues.

This clonotype occurred a few times. The rearrangement links TRBV29-1 to TRBJ1-1; D might be TRBD1 (6 bases). CDR1 SQVTM and CDR2 ANQGSEA come from the germline V gene. The CDR3 extends over 12 amino acids. Trimming stripped 3 bases from V and 7 bases from J, with 12 bases between. CDR3 bases: TGCAGCGTTGACACAGGGTGGGGTGAAGCTTTCTTT. Amino acids: CSVDTGWGEAFF.

The chain is built from TRBV30 and TRBJ2-7, with D uncertain. This CDR3 contains 11 residues. The V end lost 7 bases, the J end lost 2 bases, and 9 bases lay between the germline ends. CDR1 GTSNPN and CDR2 SVGIG come from the germline V gene (reference sequence). The CDR3 loop is CASGATYEQYF. CDR3 sequence (DNA): TGTGCCTCCGGTGCTACCTACGAGCAGTACTTC.

A few counts support this clonotype. This chain links TRBV2 with TRBJ2-5; TRBD1 aligns across 7 bases. Losses at the gene ends were 10 bases for V and 11 bases for J; bases not matched to a gene: 16. The CDR3 is 13 residues long. The germline CDR1 and CDR2 sequences are SNHLY and FYNNEI. CDR3 loop: CATRQGAYNEQYF. CDR3 nucleotide sequence: TGTGCCACCCGACAGGGAGCCTACAATGAGCAGTACTTC.

This clonotype was detected only a few times. The chain combines TRBV10-2 with TRBJ1-1; D not certain. CDR1 and CDR2 from the germline V gene are WSHSY and SAAADI. Deletions cut 7 bases from V and 0 bases from J, with 12 bases between. This CDR3 is 14 amino acids long. The CDR3 region has the DNA TGCGCCAGCACTGAACTCGGAGTGAACACTGAAGCTTTCTTT. Translated, it gives CASTELGVNTEAFF.

The chain links TRBV20-1 to TRBJ2-1; TRBD2 matches 14 bases. Per the germline V gene, CDR1 is DFQATT and CDR2 is SNEGSKA (reference sequence). This CDR3 has 15 amino acids. V shed 1 base, J shed 9 bases, and the junction held 5 bases outside the gene matches. CDR3 sequence reads: CSARVRLAGGGEQFF. The CDR3, as DNA: TGCAGTGCTAGAGTGCGACTAGCGGGAGGGGGTGAGCAGTTCTTC.

The chain links TRBV9 to TRBJ2-7; TRBD2 is a possible D gene (6 bases). The CDR3 spans 13 residues. The V gene's germline CDR1 is SGDLS and CDR2 YYNGEE. The V and J ends lost 2 bases and 3 bases respectively, with 9 bases between them. The CDR3 DNA is TGTGCCAGCAGCGTGGGACTGTTCTACGAGCAGTACTTC. Residues: CASSVGLFYEQYF. The variable domain in full, with the rest retrieved from reference TRBV9 and TRBJ2-7, is DSGVTQTPKHLITATGQRVTLRCSPRSGDLSVYWYQQSLDQGLQFLIQYYNGEERAKGNILERFSAQQFPDLHSELNLSSLELGDSALYFCASSVGLFYEQYFGPGTRLTVT.

The DNA for the CDR3 is TGTGCCAGCAGCTCCTTTCAGGGGGCACCGAGCGGCTACACCTTC. Translated: CASSSFQGAPSGYTF. This sequence joins TRBV7-2 and TRBJ1-2, with 8 bases aligning to TRBD1. V dropped 4 bases and J dropped 8; count of bases not matched to a gene: 12. This CDR3 contains 15 residues. Per germline, CDR1 SGHTA and CDR2 FQGNSA.

This clonotype was seen a handful of times. Just one base apart from a much larger clone, this may be a read error. The genes are TRBV29-1 and TRBJ2-5, with D possibly matching TRBD2 (5 bases). V dropped 4 bases and J dropped 7 bases, with 13 bases sitting between them. Germline CDR1 is SQVTM and CDR2 is ANQGSEA. The length of the CDR3 is 12 residues. The CDR3 here is CSVVTDRGTQYF. The CDR3 DNA reads as TGCAGCGTTGTAACCGATCGGGGGACCCAGTACTTC.

This clonotype showed up just a few times. The chain carries TRBV7-2 and TRBJ2-7, with 8 bases aligning to TRBD2. V shed 5 bases, J shed 5 bases, and the junction held 11 bases outside the gene matches. CDR1 is SGHTA, CDR2 FQGNSA, per germline. CDR3 length: 15 amino acids. The CDR3 DNA sequence: TGTGCCAGCAGCGGAAGGGCTAGCGGGTGGGACGAGCAGTACTTC. This gives the protein CASSGRASGWDEQYF.

This clonotype was counted many times. The chain has TRBV7-2 and TRBJ2-7, with D maybe TRBD1 (5 bases). V lost 5 bases, J lost 4 bases, and 18 bases lay in between. CDR1 and CDR2 (germline): SGHTA, FQGNSA. The CDR3 length is 15 residues. The CDR3 region has the DNA TGTGCCAGCAGCCCCCCGACAGCGTTCCCATACGAGCAGTACTTC. It is translated as CASSPPTAFPYEQYF.

This clonotype appeared a single time. This chain links TRBV12-3 or TRBV12-4 with TRBJ1-2; possibly TRBD1 for D (6 bases). The CDR3 runs 13 residues. V dropped 1 base and J dropped 8 bases, with 11 bases sitting between them. The DNA of the CDR3 is TGTGCCAGCAGTTTAGTGGGGGCCAGAGGCTACACCTTC. It specifies CASSLVGARGYTF.

This rearrangement joins TRBV18 to TRBJ2-2, with D uncertain. V lost 2 bases, J lost 6 bases, and 7 bases lay in between. The CDR3 has 13 residues. In germline, CDR1 is KGHSH, CDR2 LQKENI. The CDR3 here is CASSPGSSGELFF. CDR3 bases: TGTGCCAGCTCACCAGGTTCCTCCGGGGAGCTGTTTTTT.

The genes are TRBV20-1 and TRBJ2-2; perhaps TRBD2 as D (5 bases). The V gene lost 0 bases and the J gene lost 5 bases, with 13 bases spanning the gap. CDR1 DFQATT and CDR2 SNEGSKA come from the germline V gene (reference sequence). The CDR3 is made up of 15 amino acids. The DNA of the CDR3 is TGCAGTGCTAGAGATAGTCTAGCTGGTACCGGGGAGCTGTTTTTT. This gives the protein CSARDSLAGTGELFF.

Ten or more counts support this clonotype. The chain joins TRBV3-1 to TRBJ2-7; 7 nucleotides align to TRBD1. The V segment lost 2 bases and the J segment 7 bases; nucleotides outside the gene matches: 2. From germline, CDR1 is LGHDT and CDR2 YNNKEL (reference sequence). The CDR3 runs to 12 residues. CDR3 amino acids: CASSQQGEEQYF. CDR3 DNA sequence: TGTGCCAGCAGCCAACAGGGGGAGGAGCAGTACTTC.

The chain carries TRBV7-2 and TRBJ1-4; D perhaps matches TRBD1 (6 bases). The CDR3 runs to 16 residues. Trimming cost V 3 bases and J 3 bases, with 14 bases left between them. Germline V gene data show CDR1 as SGHTA and CDR2 as FQGNSA. The CDR3 loop reads CASSFDRLRPNEKLFF. DNA of the CDR3: TGTGCCAGCAGCTTCGACAGGTTAAGGCCTAATGAAAAACTGTTTTTT.

This clonotype was counted many times. The rearrangement joins TRBV20-1 to TRBJ2-3, with 7 positions matching TRBD2. With 5 bases clipped from V and 2 bases from J, the junction kept 7 bases outside the gene matches. The germline V gene has CDR1 DFQATT and CDR2 SNEGSKA (reference sequence). This CDR3 has 14 residues. CDR3 sequence reads: CSASLAEDTDTQYF. CDR3 sequence (DNA): TGCAGTGCTTCGCTAGCGGAGGACACAGATACGCAGTATTTT.

The gene calls are TRBV19 and TRBJ2-1; 7 bases match TRBD2. CDR1 and CDR2 from the germline V gene are LNHDA and SQIVND (reference sequence). V lost 8 bases to trimming and J lost 2 bases; unmatched junction nucleotides: 6. This CDR3 is built from 14 residues. The CDR3 DNA is TGTGCCAGTGGGGGGGGTATTACCTACAATGAGCAGTTCTTC. This translates into CASGGGITYNEQFF.

The chain combines TRBV27 with TRBJ2-1; 13 bases line up with TRBD2. The CDR3 extends over 16 amino acids. J was trimmed by 0 bases and V by 9 bases; bases with no gene match: 5. CDR1 MNHEY and CDR2 SMNVEV come from the germline V gene (reference sequence). CDR3 residues: CASQGLAGPSYNEQFF. CDR3 coding DNA: TGTGCCAGTCAGGGACTAGCGGGGCCCTCCTACAATGAGCAGTTCTTC.

The chain combines TRBV7-9 with TRBJ1-5; D is possibly TRBD1 (5 bases). This CDR3 contains 14 residues. Germline V gene sequence: CDR1 SEHNR, CDR2 FQNEAQ (reference sequence). The V gene lost 5 bases and the J gene lost 3 bases, with 11 bases spanning the gap. The CDR3 loop is CASSPEGPNQPQHF. In nucleotides, the CDR3 is TGTGCCAGCAGCCCGGAGGGACCCAATCAGCCCCAGCATTTT.

This clonotype came up a few times. V is TRBV24-1 and J is TRBJ2-1; either TRBD1 or TRBD2 may fit D (6 bases each). The germline gives CDR1 KGHDR, CDR2 SFDVKD. CDR3 length: 13 amino acids. The V gene lost 5 bases and the J gene lost 8 bases, with 12 bases spanning the gap. This CDR3 reads CATSAPRGDEQFF. The CDR3 nucleotides are TGTGCCACCAGTGCCCCAAGGGGGGATGAGCAGTTCTTC.

The chain carries TRBV5-1 and TRBJ1-4; possibly TRBD1 for D (6 bases). The CDR3 consists of 13 residues. Germline CDR1 reads SGHRS; CDR2 reads YFSETQ. V lost 7 bases, J lost 8 bases, and 15 bases lay in between. The CDR3 protein is CASGVGGREKLFF. The DNA of the CDR3 is TGCGCCAGCGGGGTCGGGGGGCGAGAAAAACTGTTTTTT.